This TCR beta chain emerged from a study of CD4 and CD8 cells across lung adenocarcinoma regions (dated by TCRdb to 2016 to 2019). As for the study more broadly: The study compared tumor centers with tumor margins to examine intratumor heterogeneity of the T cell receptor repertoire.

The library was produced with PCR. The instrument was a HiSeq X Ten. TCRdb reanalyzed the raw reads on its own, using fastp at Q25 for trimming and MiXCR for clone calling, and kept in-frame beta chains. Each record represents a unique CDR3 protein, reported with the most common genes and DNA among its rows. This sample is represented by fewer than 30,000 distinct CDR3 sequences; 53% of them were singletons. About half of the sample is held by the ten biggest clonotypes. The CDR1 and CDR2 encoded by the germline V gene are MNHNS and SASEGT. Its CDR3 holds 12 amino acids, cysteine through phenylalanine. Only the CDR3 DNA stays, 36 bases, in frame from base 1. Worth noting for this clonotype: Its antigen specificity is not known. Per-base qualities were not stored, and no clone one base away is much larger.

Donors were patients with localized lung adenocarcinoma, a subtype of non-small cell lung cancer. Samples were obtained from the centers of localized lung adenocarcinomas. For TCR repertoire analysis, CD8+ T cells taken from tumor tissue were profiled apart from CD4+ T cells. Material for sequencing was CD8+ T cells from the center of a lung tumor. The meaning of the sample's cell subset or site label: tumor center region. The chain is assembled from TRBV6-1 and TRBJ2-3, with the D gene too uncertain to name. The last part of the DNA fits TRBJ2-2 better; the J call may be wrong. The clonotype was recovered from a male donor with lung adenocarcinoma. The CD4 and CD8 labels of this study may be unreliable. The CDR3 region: CASGRLTDKLFF. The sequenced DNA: TGTGCCAGCGGTAGGCTCACCGATAAGCTGTTTTTT.